This T cell receptor (beta chain) comes out of a study of blood T cell repertoires in COVID-19. Clones were sequenced by immunoSEQ multiplex PCR, and TCRdb holds only the in-frame ones, with some missing. The sample has over 85,000 clones, around nine tenths seen once. CDR1 SGHRS and CDR2 YFSETQ come from the germline V gene. V lost 3 bases, J lost 2 bases, and 12 bases stayed unmatched. The CDR3 length is 18 residues. The chain joins TRBV5-1 to TRBJ2-1; 9 nucleotides line up with TRBD1. Sequenced: peripheral blood. The source is an elderly woman with acute or convalescent COVID-19. This chain's CDR3 is CASSSLGQGSITYNEQFF. DNA for the CDR3: TGCGCCAGCAGCTCCCTAGGACAGGGGAGTATAACCTACAATGAGCAGTTCTTC.